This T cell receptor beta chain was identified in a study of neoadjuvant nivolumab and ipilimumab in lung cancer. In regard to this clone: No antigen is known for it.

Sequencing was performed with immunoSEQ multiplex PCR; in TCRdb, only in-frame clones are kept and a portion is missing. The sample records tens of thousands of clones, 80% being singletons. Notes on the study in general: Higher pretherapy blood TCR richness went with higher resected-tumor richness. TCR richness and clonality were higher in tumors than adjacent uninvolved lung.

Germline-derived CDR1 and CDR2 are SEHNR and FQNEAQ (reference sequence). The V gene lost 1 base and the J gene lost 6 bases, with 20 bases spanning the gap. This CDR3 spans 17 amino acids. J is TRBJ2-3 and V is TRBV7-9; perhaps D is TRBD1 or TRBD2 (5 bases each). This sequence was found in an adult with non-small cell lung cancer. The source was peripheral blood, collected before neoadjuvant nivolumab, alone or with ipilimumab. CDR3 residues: CASSLVKTGRNGDTQYF. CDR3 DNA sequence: TGTGCCAGCAGCTTAGTCAAAACGGGGCGCAATGGGGATACGCAGTATTTT. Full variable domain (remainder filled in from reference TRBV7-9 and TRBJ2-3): DTGVSQNPRHKITKRGQNVTFRCDPISEHNRLYWYRQTLGQGPEFLTYFQNEAQLEKSRLLSDRFSAERPKGSFSTLEIQRTEQGDSAMYLCASSLVKTGRNGDTQYFGPGTRLTVL.